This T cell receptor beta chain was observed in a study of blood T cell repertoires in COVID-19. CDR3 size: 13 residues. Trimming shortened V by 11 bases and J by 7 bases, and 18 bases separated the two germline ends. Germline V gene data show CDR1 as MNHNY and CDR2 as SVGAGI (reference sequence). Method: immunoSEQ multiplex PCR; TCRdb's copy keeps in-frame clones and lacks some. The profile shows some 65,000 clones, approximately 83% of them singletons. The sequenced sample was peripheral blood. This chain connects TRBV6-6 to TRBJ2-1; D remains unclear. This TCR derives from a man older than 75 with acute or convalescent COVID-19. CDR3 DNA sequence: TGTGCCTCCCACAGACCGACGGAAAATGAGCAGTTCTTC. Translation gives CASHRPTENEQFF.